The present entry profiles one T cell receptor beta chain with its context. This specimen belongs to a study of blood T cell repertoires in COVID-19. Study background: The United States, Italy and Spain provided the acute and convalescent COVID-19 samples.

This CDR3 region has 12 residues. Trimming cost V 2 bases and J 8 bases, with 9 bases left between them. CDR1 and CDR2 (germline): SEHNR, FQNEAQ (reference sequence). As originally analysed: By means of reference gene primer amplification, nucleated cell counts were estimated. Method: immunoSEQ multiplex PCR; TCRdb's copy keeps in-frame clones and lacks some. The DNA gave D and trimming, while V, J and clone size come from that table. The sample gives 150,000 or so clones, 75% to 85% of which show up once; approximately 4.5% is in the top ten. The chain is built from TRBV7-9 and TRBJ1-2; D is unclear. Material for sequencing was peripheral blood. The TCR comes from a woman aged 80 or older with active or convalescent COVID-19. In nucleotides, the CDR3 is TGTGCCAGCAGCTTAACCGAGATCGGCTACACCTTC. Its translation is CASSLTEIGYTF.